The 28 T cell receptor beta chains below all came from one sample that was sequenced in a study of blood T cells in healthy people across ages. Combining a sample-barcoded 5' primer with a J-beta primer mix, a second PCR ran for roughly 7 to 11 cycles. TCRdb reprocessed the 5' RACE reads via MiXCR and lists one record per CDR3 protein. The sample yields about 1.1 million distinct CDR3 sequences, roughly two fifths seen once. The sample consisted of blood. These receptor sequences come from a man aged 18 to 35 in good health.

The genes are TRBV30 and TRBJ1-2; D remains ambiguous. With 0 bases removed from V and 4 bases from J, the gap between germline ends came to 9 bases. CDR3 length equals 13 residues. Germline V lookup: CDR1 GTSNPN, CDR2 SVGIG (reference sequence). CDR3 region: CAWSVSGIYGYTF. As DNA, the CDR3 is TGTGCCTGGAGTGTTTCGGGGATCTATGGCTACACCTTC.

The V and J genes are TRBV7-2 and TRBJ1-4; 12 nucleotides match TRBD1. Germline CDR1 SGHTA, CDR2 FQGNSA. The CDR3 is made up of 16 amino acids. The trim removed 4 bases at V and 1 base at J, leaving 1 base unmatched. CDR3 DNA: TGTGCCAGCAGCTGGGACAGGGGGCGAACTAATGAAAAACTGTTTTTT. It specifies CASSWDRGRTNEKLFF.

In its sample, this clonotype was seen once. This chain connects TRBV10-3 to TRBJ2-2, with D tentatively TRBD1 (5 bases). CDR1 ENHRY and CDR2 SYGVKD come from the germline V gene. V was clipped by 0 bases and J by 6 bases, with 8 bases between them. CDR3 length: 14 residues. The CDR3 reads CAISESTDPGELFF. CDR3 DNA: TGTGCCATCAGTGAGTCGACAGACCCCGGGGAGCTGTTTTTT.

The genes are TRBV4-3 and TRBJ2-1; 7 positions agree with TRBD2. In germline, CDR1 is LGHNA, CDR2 YSLEER. This CDR3 region has 15 residues. The trim removed 0 bases at V and 6 bases at J, leaving 5 bases unmatched. CDR3 protein: CASSQEPSGFNEQFF. CDR3 coding DNA: TGCGCCAGCAGCCAAGAGCCTAGCGGATTCAATGAGCAGTTCTTC.

The chain joins TRBV5-5 to TRBJ2-5; D not resolved. Trimming shortened V by 0 bases and J by 2 bases, and 14 bases separated the two germline ends. The CDR3 totals 16 residues. Germline V gene sequence: CDR1 SGHKS, CDR2 YYEKEE (reference sequence). The CDR3 protein is CASSLGMAQLQETQYF. CDR3 sequence (DNA): TGTGCCAGCAGCTTGGGAATGGCACAGCTTCAAGAGACCCAGTACTTC.

This chain connects TRBV25-1 to TRBJ2-3; D may be TRBD1 or TRBD2 (6 bases each). The V gene's germline CDR1 is MGHDK and CDR2 SYGVNS. CDR3 length equals 16 residues. Trimming removed 2 bases from V and 5 bases from J, with 17 bases in between. CDR3 region: CASSEGTGGRGDTQYF. The CDR3, as DNA: TGTGCCAGCAGTGAAGGGACTGGGGGGCGGGGAGATACGCAGTATTTT.

The genes are TRBV7-3 and TRBJ2-1; 10 bases map to TRBD2. This CDR3 comprises 13 residues. CDR1 is SGHTA and CDR2 is FQGTGA in the germline V gene. Germline trimming cut 7 bases from V and 7 bases from J; bases unmatched to any gene: 4. Written as DNA, the CDR3 is TGTGCCAGCACAAGCGGGGGGGTAAATGAGCAGTTCTTC. Residues: CASTSGGVNEQFF. The complete variable domain, with remaining parts taken from reference TRBV7-3 and TRBJ2-1, reads GAGVSQTPSNKVTEKGKYVELRCDPISGHTALYWYRQSLGQGPEFLIYFQGTGAADDSGLPNDRFFAVRPEGSVSTLKIQRTERGDSAVYLCASTSGGVNEQFFGPGTRLTVL.

The chain recombines TRBV12-3 or TRBV12-4 with TRBJ1-4; 10 positions match TRBD1. This CDR3 is built from 14 residues. The V gene end was trimmed by 11 bases and the J gene end by 5 bases; junction bases not matched to a gene: 8. The CDR3 sequence is CAELDRGKNEKLFF. In nucleotides, the CDR3 is TGTGCCGAGCTGGACAGGGGGAAAAATGAAAAACTGTTTTTT.

This clonotype occurred a few times. The gene calls are TRBV14 and TRBJ1-6, with 7 nucleotides matching TRBD1. The CDR3 is 14 residues long. Germline lookup yields CDR1 SGHDN and CDR2 FVKESK. V shed 5 bases, J shed 6 bases, and the junction held 4 bases outside the gene matches. CDR3 loop: CASSVTGANSPLHF. CDR3 in DNA: TGTGCCAGCAGCGTCACAGGGGCTAATTCACCCCTCCACTTT. Combining the CDR3 with reference TRBV14 and TRBJ1-6 gives the whole variable domain EAGVTQFPSHSVIEKGQTVTLRCDPISGHDNLYWYRRVMGKEIKFLLHFVKESKQDESGMPNNRFLAERTGGTYSTLKVQPAELEDSGVYFCASSVTGANSPLHFGNGTRLTVT.

This clonotype was found a few times. The chain joins TRBV4-3 to TRBJ1-1, with TRBD1 matching over 7 bases. The CDR3 sequence is 15 residues long. V was clipped by 3 bases and J by 1 base; unmatched bases: 5. The V gene's germline CDR1 is LGHNA and CDR2 YSLEER. CDR3 bases: TGCGCCAGCAGCCAGGGGGGACAGTCGAACACTGAAGCTTTCTTT. It encodes CASSQGGQSNTEAFF.

Many counts were recorded for this clonotype. The chain joins TRBV2 to TRBJ2-1, with D uncertain. From germline, CDR1 is SNHLY and CDR2 FYNNEI. The CDR3 runs 11 residues. Trimming removed 5 bases at V and 7 bases at J, with 6 bases between. The CDR3 coding sequence is TGTGCCAGCAGTTTGAAGAATGAGCAGTTCTTC. Amino acid sequence: CASSLKNEQFF.

CDR3 DNA sequence: TGTGCCAGCATCCAGACAGGGAGGGGGACCCAGTACTTC. Amino acids: CASIQTGRGTQYF. This sequence joins TRBV21-1 and TRBJ2-7; no DNA check was done on the table's D call, TRBD1. The J call may be wrong; the DNA end is better matched by TRBJ2-5. TRBV21-1 is noted as a pseudogene. The length of the CDR3 is 13 residues.

This clonotype is a singleton in its sample. The V call is TRBV6-6, the J call TRBJ1-6; D unresolved. The V end lost 2 bases, the J end lost 0 bases, and 8 bases lay between the germline ends. Germline CDR1 and CDR2: MNHNY and SVGAGI (reference sequence). The CDR3 spans 16 residues. Written as DNA, the CDR3 is TGTGCCAGCAGTTACGGGGAGAGCTCCTATAATTCACCCCTCCACTTT. It codes for CASSYGESSYNSPLHF.

This clonotype was found many times. The chain is built from TRBV29-1 and TRBJ1-2, with D uncertain. With 4 bases removed from V and 3 bases from J, the gap between germline ends came to 6 bases. The CDR3 length is 11 residues. Germline CDR1 is SQVTM and CDR2 is ANQGSEA. CDR3 in amino acids: CSVARDYGYTF. DNA of the CDR3: TGCAGCGTTGCCCGGGACTATGGCTACACCTTC.

The chain employs TRBV12-3 or TRBV12-4 and TRBJ1-2, with D perhaps matching TRBD1 (5 bases). This CDR3 contains 11 residues. V was clipped by 4 bases and J by 10 bases, with 10 bases between them. CDR3 protein: CASSYRGYYTF. For the CDR3, the DNA is TGTGCCAGCAGTTATAGGGGATACTACACCTTC.

The V call is TRBV29-1, the J call TRBJ2-1; TRBD2 matches at 7 bases. This CDR3 region has 13 residues. Germline CDR1 reads SQVTM; CDR2 reads ANQGSEA. Trimming at V came to 3 bases and at J to 6 bases, leaving 5 bases not matched to a gene. CDR3 residues: CSVDNGGTNEQFF. The CDR3 DNA sequence: TGCAGCGTTGATAACGGGGGGACCAATGAGCAGTTCTTC.

This clonotype was detected a few times. CDR3: CASSPSGYRVSDTQYF. DNA of the CDR3: TGTGCCAGCAGCCCCAGCGGGTACAGGGTATCAGATACGCAGTATTTT. The chain has TRBV9 and TRBJ2-3; D may correspond to TRBD1 or TRBD2 (6 bases each). This CDR3 has 16 residues. The V and J ends lost 4 bases and 4 bases respectively, with 19 bases between them. Germline V gene sequence: CDR1 SGDLS, CDR2 YYNGEE.

The table lists this clonotype with many counts. This sequence joins TRBV12-3 or TRBV12-4 and TRBJ1-6; perhaps TRBD1 as D (5 bases). CDR3 size: 15 residues. The V end lost 5 bases, the J end lost 6 bases, and 14 bases lay between the germline ends. The CDR3 here is CASSDRDGPNSPLHF. The CDR3 DNA reads TGTGCCAGCAGTGATCGGGACGGACCTAATTCACCCCTCCACTTT.

The chain recombines TRBV5-1 with TRBJ2-1, with TRBD2 as a possible D gene (5 bases). Germline CDR1 reads SGHRS; CDR2 reads YFSETQ. The V end was cut by 3 bases, the J end by 4 bases, with 14 bases between. This CDR3 spans 15 amino acids. The CDR3 DNA is TGCGCCAGCAGCTCGGACTGGAGCCCTTACAATGAGCAGTTCTTC. This encodes CASSSDWSPYNEQFF.

V gene TRBV24-1 combines with J gene TRBJ2-1; 7 bases align to TRBD2. Germline V lookup: CDR1 KGHDR, CDR2 SFDVKD. The length of the CDR3 is 15 residues. Losses at the gene ends were 1 base for V and 13 bases for J; bases not matched to a gene: 12. The CDR3 here is CATSDFPGGAETQFF. DNA of the CDR3: TGTGCCACCAGTGATTTCCCGGGGGGAGCAGAGACCCAGTTCTTC.

This clonotype was picked up many times. CDR3 region: CASSHRGQGYEQYF. CDR3 sequence (DNA): TGTGCCAGCAGCCACCGGGGACAGGGATACGAGCAGTACTTC. V and J are TRBV7-9 and TRBJ2-7; TRBD1 matches at 9 bases. This CDR3 has 14 residues. The germline V gene encodes CDR1 SEHNR and CDR2 FQNEAQ (reference sequence). Germline trimming cut 5 bases from V and 4 bases from J; bases unmatched to any gene: 6.

V is TRBV7-2 and J is TRBJ2-1; TRBD2 might be the D (6 bases). Per the germline V gene, CDR1 is SGHTA and CDR2 is FQGNSA. This CDR3 is 16 amino acids long. V lost 2 bases to trimming and J lost 0 bases, with 11 bases between them. In nucleotides, the CDR3 is TGTGCCAGCAGCTTAAAGGCGGGGACCTCCTACAATGAGCAGTTCTTC. This translates into CASSLKAGTSYNEQFF.

The rearrangement uses TRBV25-1 and TRBJ1-5, with 9 bases lining up with TRBD1. V was clipped by 5 bases and J by 6 bases; unmatched bases: 14. CDR3 length: 17 residues. Germline CDR1 MGHDK, CDR2 SYGVNS. The CDR3 region has the DNA TGTGCCAGCAGTTCCCGGGACAGGGTCTTCATGAGTCAGCCCCAGCATTTT. It yields the protein CASSSRDRVFMSQPQHF. Full variable domain (remainder filled in from reference TRBV25-1 and TRBJ1-5): EADIYQTPRYLVIGTGKKITLECSQTMGHDKMYWYQQDPGMELHLIHYSYGVNSTEKGDLSSESTVSRIRTEHFPLTLESARPSHTSQYLCASSSRDRVFMSQPQHFGDGTRLSIL.

As regards this clonotype: The junction shows a germline mismatch at one end, possibly a read error. This rearrangement joins TRBV4-3 to TRBJ1-2, with D perhaps matching TRBD1 (5 bases). The CDR3 extends over 15 amino acids. Germline V gives CDR1 LGHNA, CDR2 YSLEER. This CDR3 reads CASNQGIQGIYGYTF. The CDR3 DNA reads as TGCGCCAGCAACCAAGGAATCCAGGGAATCTATGGCTACACCTTC.

This clonotype came up a few times. The gene calls are TRBV6-2 or TRBV6-3 and TRBJ2-3; D is possibly TRBD1 (5 bases). Germline CDR1 MNHEY, CDR2 SVGEGT. The CDR3 has 15 residues. Trimming left V 2 bases short and J 4 bases short, with 13 bases between. In DNA form, the CDR3 reads TGTGCCAGCAGTTACCCGCAGGGCACCGCAGATACGCAGTATTTT. Translation: CASSYPQGTADTQYF.

This clonotype has just a few counts. The chain combines TRBV10-3 with TRBJ2-4; 7 positions agree with TRBD1. In germline, CDR1 is ENHRY, CDR2 SYGVKD. There are 17 residues in the CDR3. The ends lost 6 bases at V and 2 bases at J; junction bases unmatched: 13. The CDR3 reads CAISRDSTFSSKNIQYF. In nucleotides, the CDR3 is TGTGCCATCAGCCGGGACAGCACTTTTTCCTCCAAAAACATTCAGTACTTC.

This clonotype was detected once. The rearrangement joins TRBV10-3 to TRBJ1-1; maybe TRBD1 (5 bases). V was clipped by 3 bases and J by 3 bases, with 20 bases between them. CDR1 and CDR2 (germline): ENHRY, SYGVKD. CDR3 length: 17 residues. The chain's CDR3 is CAISDVGGGTTDTEAFF. CDR3 nucleotide sequence: TGTGCCATCAGTGACGTGGGTGGAGGGACGACAGACACTGAAGCTTTCTTT.

This clonotype came up a few times. The V and J genes are TRBV2 and TRBJ1-1; no firm D call. The germline CDR1 and CDR2 sequences are SNHLY and FYNNEI. The CDR3 runs to 15 residues. V lost 1 base and J lost 5, with 14 bases in between. The CDR3 spells CASSEGLTARTEAFF. The DNA of the CDR3 is TGTGCCAGCAGTGAAGGGCTGACGGCGCGGACTGAAGCTTTCTTT.